This TCR beta chain was observed in a study of blood T cell repertoires in COVID-19. In the original workflow: Estimates of nucleated cell counts were drawn from the amplification of reference gene primers. The table came from immunoSEQ multiplex PCR; TCRdb's copy has only in-frame clones and leaves some out. D and trimming come from the DNA, and the V and J calls and clone size come from that table. The sample records about 240,000 clones, 65% to 90% being singletons. V shed 8 bases, J shed 9 bases, and the junction held 3 bases outside the gene matches. Germline-derived CDR1 and CDR2 are MNHEY and SVGAGI. The CDR3 has 13 amino acids. One Seattle source followed patients from active infection through their disease course.

The clonotype was recovered from a man aged 50-59 years with COVID-19, enrolled during active disease. The sample comprised peripheral blood. V gene TRBV6-5 combines with J gene TRBJ1-6; TRBD1 matches at 11 bases. CDR3 in amino acids: CASGTGGGSPLHF. The CDR3 nucleotides are TGTGCCAGCGGGACAGGGGGAGGTTCACCCCTCCACTTT.